Listed here are 13 T cell receptor beta chains from one sample, sequenced in a study of blood T cells in healthy people across ages. It was with a sample-barcoded 5' primer and a J-beta primer mix that a second PCR of about 7 to 12 cycles was run. TCRdb called the 5' RACE reads again in MiXCR, with one record for every CDR3 protein. The data contain more than 1,400,000 distinct CDR3 sequences, roughly 40% of them singletons. The material sequenced was blood. The receptors derive from a woman aged 18-29 years in good health.

The gene calls are TRBV5-1 and TRBJ2-3; D is tentatively TRBD1 or TRBD2 (6 bases each). CDR1 and CDR2 (germline): SGHRS, YFSETQ. Trimming removed 7 bases from V and 3 bases from J, with 18 bases in between. CDR3 size: 15 residues. CDR3: CASAPGGRGTDTQYF. The DNA for the CDR3 is TGCGCCAGCGCCCCCGGGGGCCGTGGTACAGATACGCAGTATTTT.

The chain combines TRBV27 with TRBJ2-1; D is perhaps TRBD1 (6 bases). The CDR3 totals 15 residues. Trimming removed 6 bases at V and 3 bases at J, with 15 bases between. CDR1 is MNHEY, CDR2 SMNVEV, per germline (reference sequence). CDR3: CASSQGTPFYNEQFF. The DNA for the CDR3 is TGTGCCAGCAGCCAGGGGACCCCCTTCTACAATGAGCAGTTCTTC.

This clonotype was seen at least ten times. V and J are TRBV18 and TRBJ1-1, with D unclear. Trimming stripped 1 base from V and 0 bases from J, with 6 bases between. CDR3 length: 14 amino acids. The V gene's germline CDR1 is KGHSH and CDR2 LQKENI. CDR3 sequence reads: CASSPRGMNTEAFF. CDR3 DNA sequence: TGTGCCAGCTCACCACGGGGTATGAACACTGAAGCTTTCTTT.

The chain is built from TRBV20-1 and TRBJ1-1; 8 bases are shared with TRBD1. Germline trimming cut 3 bases from V and 10 bases from J; bases unmatched to any gene: 4. The V gene's germline CDR1 is DFQATT and CDR2 SNEGSKA (reference sequence). This CDR3 is 11 amino acids long. The CDR3 loop is CSASFTGGAFF. CDR3 in DNA: TGCAGTGCTAGTTTCACAGGGGGAGCTTTCTTT.

The rearrangement uses TRBV6-5 and TRBJ1-1; unclear D gene. The germline CDR1 and CDR2 sequences are MNHEY and SVGAGI. This CDR3 contains 15 residues. Trimming removed 2 bases from V and 0 bases from J, with 10 bases in between. The chain's CDR3 is CASSYGGLMNTEAFF. In nucleotides, the CDR3 is TGTGCCAGCAGTTACGGCGGACTGATGAACACTGAAGCTTTCTTT.

This sequence joins TRBV7-9 and TRBJ1-6, with D possibly matching TRBD1 (6 bases). Trimming left V 1 base short and J 12 bases short, with 13 bases between. CDR3 length: 14 residues. The V gene's germline CDR1 is SEHNR and CDR2 FQNEAQ (reference sequence). The CDR3 sequence: CASSLGTASQPLHF. The CDR3 DNA reads as TGTGCCAGCAGCTTAGGGACAGCGTCCCAACCCCTCCACTTT.

The genes are TRBV2 and TRBJ1-2; D is perhaps TRBD1 (5 bases). Looked up from germline, CDR1 is SNHLY and CDR2 is FYNNEI. V was cut by 6 bases and J by 1 base, with 15 bases left in between. There are 15 residues in the CDR3. The CDR3 protein is CASSRGGDYNYGYTF. CDR3 sequence (DNA): TGTGCCAGCAGCCGCGGGGGTGACTATAACTATGGCTACACCTTC.

The chain is built from TRBV6-1 and TRBJ1-6; D is ambiguous. The germline V and J ends were trimmed by 11 bases and 7 bases, with 18 bases remaining between them. Germline loops: CDR1 MNHNS, CDR2 SASEGT. The CDR3 has 14 amino acids. CDR3 sequence: CAAGDEIRNSPLHF. The CDR3 DNA follows: TGTGCCGCAGGTGATGAGATCCGAAATTCACCCCTCCACTTT.

There are a few counts of this clonotype. One end of the junction is discordant with germline, which a read error may explain. The rearrangement links TRBV27 to TRBJ1-5; D might be TRBD1 (6 bases). Germline V gene lookup returns CDR1 MNHEY and CDR2 SMNVEV (reference sequence). The CDR3 runs 16 residues. This CDR3 reads CASSLGGKVSSQPQHF. The CDR3 DNA reads TGTGCCAGCAGTTTGGGGGGCAAGGTAAGCAGTCAGCCCCAGCATTTT.

The chain carries TRBV6-6 and TRBJ2-6, with 8 bases lining up with TRBD1. Trimming at V came to 5 bases and at J to 3 bases, leaving 15 bases not matched to a gene. The CDR3 length is 19 residues. The germline V gene encodes CDR1 MNHNY and CDR2 SVGAGI (reference sequence). The CDR3: CASSDHLGTGTGGANVLTF. The CDR3 region has the DNA TGTGCCAGCAGTGACCACCTAGGGACAGGAACTGGTGGGGCCAACGTCCTGACTTTC.

This chain connects TRBV28 to TRBJ2-5, with no clear D. Trimming stripped 6 bases from V and 3 bases from J, with 11 bases between. This CDR3 spans 13 amino acids. CDR1 is MDHEN and CDR2 is SYDVKM in the germline V gene. The CDR3 region is CASRTSLKETQYF. The CDR3 DNA follows: TGTGCCAGCAGAACGTCCCTCAAAGAGACCCAGTACTTC.

This sequence joins TRBV12-3 or TRBV12-4 and TRBJ2-1, with 13 bases identical to TRBD2. Trimming at V came to 5 bases and at J to 5 bases, leaving 12 bases not matched to a gene. The CDR3 has 18 residues. CDR3 DNA sequence: TGTGCCAGCAGTGCCGGACTAGCGGGAGTTGGAGGGGACAATGAGCAGTTCTTC. This translates into CASSAGLAGVGGDNEQFF.

CDR3 nucleotides: TGTGCCAGCAGTCAACAGGGGGTATTAACAGATACGCAGTATTTT. It is translated as CASSQQGVLTDTQYF. The chain is built from TRBV6-5 and TRBJ2-3; 8 bases fit TRBD1. V lost 5 bases and J lost 3; bases outside the gene matches: 7. The CDR3 is 15 residues long. The V gene's germline CDR1 is MNHEY and CDR2 SVGAGI.